These 32 T cell receptor beta chains were sequenced from one sample in a study of lymphopenia after photon versus proton radiotherapy. Sequencing was performed with immunoSEQ multiplex PCR; in TCRdb, only in-frame clones are kept and a portion is missing. The sample lists roughly 65,000 clones; more than 75% were seen once. Sequencing used peripheral blood, obtained from a patient treated with photon-based radiotherapy. All receptors derive from an older woman with pancreatic cancer.

The V and J genes are TRBV6-5 and TRBJ1-1; TRBD1 is a possible D gene (5 bases). The CDR3 is 13 residues long. V lost 7 bases to trimming and J lost 4 bases, with 13 bases between them. From germline, CDR1 is MNHEY and CDR2 SVGAGI. The DNA of the CDR3 is TGTGCCAGCAAACCCGGTGGGGGCACTGAAGCTTTCTTT. Its translation: CASKPGGGTEAFF.

J is TRBJ1-1 and V is TRBV6-5; D call uncertain. This CDR3 is 15 amino acids long. Germline lookup yields CDR1 MNHEY and CDR2 SVGAGI. Trimming stripped 6 bases from V and 1 base from J, with 15 bases between. CDR3: CASSHRTTRNTEAFF. In nucleotides, the CDR3 is TGTGCCAGCAGCCACCGCACAACACGGAACACTGAAGCTTTCTTT.

This chain connects TRBV19 to TRBJ1-2; 7 bases align to TRBD1. This CDR3 region has 16 residues. The V and J ends lost 1 base and 0 bases, in that order; junction bases with no gene match: 5. The germline gives CDR1 LNHDA, CDR2 SQIVND (reference sequence). The CDR3 sequence is CASSIAGTEANYGYTF. As DNA, the CDR3 is TGTGCCAGTAGTATAGCCGGGACAGAAGCTAACTATGGCTACACCTTC. The full variable domain, rest sourced from reference TRBV19 and TRBJ1-2, is DGGITQSPKYLFRKEGQNVTLSCEQNLNHDAMYWYRQDPGQGLRLIYYSQIVNDFQKGDIAEGYSVSREKKESFPLTVTSAQKNPTAFYLCASSIAGTEANYGYTFGSGTRLTVV.

For the CDR3, the DNA is TGCAGTGCTAGAGAGAACACTGAAGCTTTCTTT. Translating it yields CSARENTEAFF. V and J are TRBV20-1 and TRBJ1-1; no reliable D call. Germline V gene sequence: CDR1 DFQATT, CDR2 SNEGSKA (reference sequence). V lost 0 bases and J lost 1, with 0 bases in between. The CDR3 has 11 residues.

This rearrangement joins TRBV7-2 to TRBJ2-3; D is unclear. The V gene lost 2 bases and the J gene lost 2 bases, with 8 bases spanning the gap. This CDR3 has 14 residues. Germline CDR1 and CDR2: SGHTA and FQGNSA. The CDR3 is CASSLWVLTDTQYF. DNA of the CDR3: TGTGCCAGCAGCTTATGGGTCCTCACAGATACGCAGTATTTT.

The V call is TRBV7-8, the J call TRBJ1-4; TRBD1 matches 9 bases. The V gene's germline CDR1 is SGHVS and CDR2 FQNEAQ. Trimming cost V 3 bases and J 8 bases; bases outside gene matches: 4. The CDR3 covers 14 residues. CDR3 sequence reads: CASSFTGGAEKLFF. The DNA of the CDR3 is TGTGCCAGCAGCTTTACAGGGGGCGCAGAAAAACTGTTTTTT.

The rearrangement uses TRBV6-6 and TRBJ2-7; TRBD1 aligns across 7 bases. V lost 3 bases to trimming and J lost 0 bases; unmatched junction nucleotides: 5. The CDR3 runs to 15 residues. Germline CDR1 MNHNY, CDR2 SVGAGI (reference sequence). CDR3 sequence: CASSYTTGISYEQYF. The CDR3 nucleotides read TGTGCCAGCAGTTATACGACAGGGATCTCCTACGAGCAGTACTTC.

The rearrangement links TRBV5-1 to TRBJ2-1, with 7 bases identical to TRBD1. Unmatched junction bases numbered 7, after V lost 1 base and J lost 3 bases. CDR1 is SGHRS, CDR2 YFSETQ, per germline. The CDR3 covers 16 residues. The CDR3: CASSLSGTVNYNEQFF. CDR3 nucleotide sequence: TGCGCCAGCAGCTTGTCTGGGACAGTGAACTACAATGAGCAGTTCTTC.

As to this clone: The germline gene is not matched at one end of the junction; a read error may be the cause. The chain couples TRBV7-6 to TRBJ2-7; a possible D gene is TRBD1 (5 bases). The CDR3 is made up of 15 amino acids. Germline CDR1 reads SGHVS; CDR2 reads FNYEAQ. CDR3 loop: CASSSGQSESSEQYF. Here the CDR3 DNA reads TGTGCCAGCAGCTCCGGACAATCCGAGTCCTCCGAGCAGTACTTC.

The V gene is TRBV12-2, the J gene TRBJ2-7; TRBD1, the D gene given by the table, was not confirmed from the DNA. TRBV12-2 counts as a pseudogene. This CDR3 comprises 16 residues. This CDR3 is CASRSPAGTGAYEQYF. For the CDR3, the DNA is TGTGCAAGTCGCTCCCCCGCCGGGACAGGAGCCTACGAGCAGTACTTC.

The J gene is TRBJ1-6, the V gene TRBV7-9, with no clear D. Per germline, CDR1 SEHNR and CDR2 FQNEAQ (reference sequence). CDR3 size: 13 residues. Deletions cut 1 base from V and 7 bases from J, with 5 bases between. CDR3 coding DNA: TGTGCCAGCAGCTTAGAACCCAATTCACCCCTCCACTTT. Its translation: CASSLEPNSPLHF. Full variable domain (remainder filled in from reference TRBV7-9 and TRBJ1-6): DTGVSQNPRHKITKRGQNVTFRCDPISEHNRLYWYRQTLGQGPEFLTYFQNEAQLEKSRLLSDRFSAERPKGSFSTLEIQRTEQGDSAMYLCASSLEPNSPLHFGNGTRLTVT.

This chain connects TRBV18 to TRBJ2-3; possible D gene TRBD1, 5 bases. V shed 3 bases and J shed 7 bases, with 8 bases lying between them. This CDR3 comprises 12 residues. Looked up from germline, CDR1 is KGHSH and CDR2 is LQKENI. Here the CDR3 DNA reads TGTGCCAGCTCACCCGACAGTAATACGCAGTATTTT. The encoded protein is CASSPDSNTQYF.

The chain carries TRBV7-9 and TRBJ1-5; D is uncertain. CDR1 is SEHNR, CDR2 FQNEAQ, per germline (reference sequence). This CDR3 comprises 12 residues. V was cut by 1 base and J by 7 bases, with 5 bases left in between. Here the CDR3 DNA reads TGTGCCAGCAGCTTAGGGTCCCAGCCCCAGCATTTT. Translated, it gives CASSLGSQPQHF.

This clone was picked up one time. This sequence joins TRBV14 and TRBJ2-5; TRBD2 matches 12 bases. The trim removed 4 bases at V and 0 bases at J, leaving 12 bases unmatched. Germline-derived CDR1 and CDR2 are SGHDN and FVKESK. The CDR3 extends over 19 amino acids. DNA for the CDR3: TGTGCCAGCAGCCTCTTAGGGGAACTAGCGGGAGGCCACCAAGAGACCCAGTACTTC. This gives the protein CASSLLGELAGGHQETQYF.

V gene TRBV7-8 combines with J gene TRBJ2-6; unclear D gene. The CDR3 runs to 16 residues. Trimming stripped 5 bases from V and 1 base from J, with 12 bases between. Germline V gene data show CDR1 as SGHVS and CDR2 as FQNEAQ. The CDR3 nucleotides are TGTGCCAGCAGCCTAGGACGGGCGTCTGGGGCCAACGTCCTGACTTTC. Amino acid sequence: CASSLGRASGANVLTF.

The chain couples TRBV21-1 to TRBJ2-1; the table names TRBD2, a call not compared with the DNA. TRBV21-1 constitutes a pseudogene. CDR3 length: 16 amino acids. CDR3 amino acids: CASSKARGRGYNEQFF. DNA for the CDR3: TGTGCCAGCAGCAAGGCGAGGGGACGGGGGTACAATGAGCAGTTCTTC.

J is TRBJ1-1 and V is TRBV19; D is perhaps TRBD1 (5 bases). Germline assignment: CDR1 LNHDA and CDR2 SQIVND (reference sequence). The CDR3 consists of 14 residues. V was trimmed by 7 bases and J by 3 bases, leaving 15 bases between them. CDR3 nucleotides: TGTGCCAGTATCCGAGGGGACTATGACACTGAAGCTTTCTTT. This sequence encodes CASIRGDYDTEAFF.

The chain joins TRBV18 to TRBJ2-7, with D maybe TRBD2 (6 bases). The germline CDR1 and CDR2 sequences are KGHSH and LQKENI. This CDR3 contains 13 residues. Trimming stripped 8 bases from V and 0 bases from J, with 11 bases between. The CDR3 sequence: CASRDGSSYEQYF. The CDR3 nucleotides are TGTGCCAGCCGGGACGGGAGCTCCTACGAGCAGTACTTC.

The V gene is TRBV5-1, the J gene TRBJ2-1, with 7 bases aligning to TRBD1. This CDR3 is built from 15 residues. The junction had 8 bases not matched to a gene; V was cut back by 0 bases and J by 8 bases. From germline, CDR1 is SGHRS and CDR2 YFSETQ. CDR3 DNA: TGCGCCAGCAGCTTGGGACAGGGAAGTATAGATGAGCAGTTCTTC. Its translation is CASSLGQGSIDEQFF.

V and J are TRBV4-3 and TRBJ1-2; D ambiguous. V was pared by 1 base and J by 2 bases, with 11 bases between. Germline V gives CDR1 LGHNA, CDR2 YSLEER. This CDR3 is built from 15 residues. CDR3: CASSQGSGLNYGYTF. CDR3 sequence (DNA): TGCGCCAGCAGCCAAGGTTCAGGACTAAACTATGGCTACACCTTC.

The chain uses TRBV7-2 and TRBJ2-7; the D gene is possibly TRBD1 (6 bases). Trimming took off 5 bases at V and 13 bases at J, with 21 bases between the two ends. This CDR3 contains 13 residues. Germline CDR1 and CDR2: SGHTA and FQGNSA. The CDR3 region is CASSTDRRPLNYF. Here the CDR3 DNA reads TGTGCCAGCAGCACAGACAGGCGTCCCCTAAATTACTTC.

V is TRBV7-9 and J is TRBJ2-1; 12 positions agree with TRBD2. V lost 5 bases, J lost 8 bases, and 7 bases stayed unmatched. CDR1 is SEHNR, CDR2 FQNEAQ, per germline (reference sequence). This CDR3 has 15 amino acids. The CDR3 region is CASSHWTSGTYEQFF. The CDR3 DNA sequence: TGTGCCAGCAGCCACTGGACTAGCGGGACATATGAGCAGTTCTTC.

The rearrangement links TRBV7-2 to TRBJ2-1, with unresolved D. There are 11 residues in the CDR3. Trimming left V 5 bases short and J 7 bases short, with 6 bases between. Germline V gene sequence: CDR1 SGHTA, CDR2 FQGNSA. The CDR3 DNA sequence: TGTGCCAGCAGCCAGGTAAATGAGCAGTTCTTC. This gives the protein CASSQVNEQFF. Based on the CDR3 plus reference TRBV7-2 and TRBJ2-1, the full variable domain is GAGVSQSPSNKVTEKGKDVELRCDPISGHTALYWYRQSLGQGLEFLIYFQGNSAPDKSGLPSDRFSAERTGGSVSTLTIQRTQQEDSAVYLCASSQVNEQFFGPGTRLTVL.

J is TRBJ2-2 and V is TRBV10-2, with 9 bases that match TRBD1. This CDR3 is built from 14 residues. Germline-derived CDR1 and CDR2 are WSHSY and SAAADI. Germline trimming cut 7 bases from V and 8 bases from J; bases unmatched to any gene: 8. The CDR3 spells CASTPTGGVGELFF. In DNA, the CDR3 is TGCGCCAGCACACCGACAGGGGGAGTTGGGGAGCTGTTTTTT.

In this sample, this clone turned up once. A read error may produce the germline difference seen at one junction end. The chain is built from TRBV10-3 and TRBJ2-1; D may correspond to TRBD1 or TRBD2 (5 bases each). The germline V gene has CDR1 ENHRY and CDR2 SYGVKD. The CDR3 totals 14 residues. The DNA of the CDR3 is TGTACCATCAAAACGGGGCAGGGAGACAATGAGCAGTTCTTC. It yields the protein CTIKTGQGDNEQFF.

This chain uses TRBV7-9 with TRBJ1-2; D not certain. Looked up from germline, CDR1 is SEHNR and CDR2 is FQNEAQ (reference sequence). V lost 5 bases to trimming and J lost 4 bases, with 14 bases between them. There are 14 residues in the CDR3. The CDR3 sequence: CASSPSGGSYGYTF. The CDR3 region has the DNA TGTGCCAGCAGCCCCTCCGGTGGGTCCTATGGCTACACCTTC.

This clone is a singleton in its sample. The chain links TRBV7-3 to TRBJ1-2, with D perhaps matching TRBD1 (5 bases). Per the germline V gene, CDR1 is SGHTA and CDR2 is FQGTGA. V lost 4 bases and J lost 7, with 16 bases in between. This CDR3 comprises 14 residues. CDR3 nucleotide sequence: TGTGCCAGCAGCTCCCGTGTTGGGGGACCTGGCTACACCTTC. Its protein product is CASSSRVGGPGYTF. Full variable domain (remainder filled in from reference TRBV7-3 and TRBJ1-2): GAGVSQTPSNKVTEKGKYVELRCDPISGHTALYWYRQSLGQGPEFLIYFQGTGAADDSGLPNDRFFAVRPEGSVSTLKIQRTERGDSAVYLCASSSRVGGPGYTFGSGTRLTVV.

The chain carries TRBV27 and TRBJ2-3, with 8 bases lining up with TRBD1. V shed 5 bases, J shed 4 bases, and the junction held 26 bases outside the gene matches. The CDR3 has 21 amino acids. Germline values: CDR1 MNHEY, CDR2 SMNVEV (reference sequence). CDR3 region: CASSRELGTGRLSSPSDTQYF. The CDR3 nucleotides read TGTGCCAGCAGTCGAGAATTGGGGACAGGCCGACTAAGCTCCCCGTCAGATACGCAGTATTTT.

The chain recombines TRBV9 with TRBJ2-1; the D gene could be TRBD1 or TRBD2 (5 bases each). The CDR3 sequence is 13 residues long. The germline gives CDR1 SGDLS, CDR2 YYNGEE. V gave up 4 bases and J gave up 6 bases, with 11 bases separating them. The DNA of the CDR3 is TGTGCCAGCAGCATCGGGACCGGCAATGAGCAGTTCTTC. It yields the protein CASSIGTGNEQFF.

The chain joins TRBV5-8 to TRBJ2-1; 12 bases align to TRBD2. The CDR3 loop spans 18 amino acids. The V segment lost 1 base and the J segment 8 bases; nucleotides outside the gene matches: 13. CDR1 is SGHTS, CDR2 YDEGEE, per germline. The CDR3 protein is CASSLFASGRVRGYEQFF. The DNA of the CDR3 is TGTGCCAGCAGCTTGTTTGCTAGCGGGAGGGTCCGGGGGTATGAGCAGTTCTTC.

This chain connects TRBV6-6 to TRBJ1-4; 8 bases align to TRBD1. This CDR3 has 15 residues. Germline lookup yields CDR1 MNHNY and CDR2 SVGAGI (reference sequence). The V and J ends lost 8 bases and 8 bases, in that order; junction bases with no gene match: 13. CDR3 in amino acids: CASASSTGGGEKLFF. CDR3 coding DNA: TGTGCCAGCGCATCGTCAACAGGGGGAGGCGAAAAACTGTTTTTT.

The V gene is TRBV9, the J gene TRBJ2-5; no definite D call. The DNA end lines up better with TRBJ2-7; the J call may be wrong. CDR1 and CDR2 from the germline V gene are SGDLS and YYNGEE. The CDR3 runs to 13 residues. The CDR3 DNA is TGTGCCAGCAGCCCCCGGACCGCCGGCGAGCAGTACTTC. The encoded protein is CASSPRTAGEQYF.